The rows below give T cell receptor beta chains drawn from one sample of a study of T cell repertoires in cytomegalovirus infection. No antigen is known for these receptors. TCRdb reprocessed the reads via MiXCR and lists one record per CDR3 protein. Among under 50,000 distinct CDR3 sequences listed, about 21% were seen once. This specimen was CD8+ T cells from cultured PBMCs, taken from culture after CMV antigen stimulation. The receptors were gathered from a human donor in good health (CMV status not recorded). Some clones in this sample may be carry-over from other donors' samples. CDR3s include the opening cysteine and the closing phenylalanine or tryptophan. Each record gives: clone size, V gene, J gene, D gene, CDR3 protein, CDR3 DNA. The D gene is left open where the match is weak. Clone size is shown for a subset of rows, as once, few, many or a class of expanded clone.

few	TRBV12-3/TRBV12-4	TRBJ2-2	-	CASSTIGELFF	TGTGCCAGCAGTACCATCGGGGAGCTGTTTTTT
-	TRBV7-2	TRBJ2-5	-	CASSTYLQEAWLETQCF	TGTGCCAGCAGCACCTATCTACAGGAGGCCTGGTTAGAGACCCAGTGCTTC
-	TRBV7-8	TRBJ2-7	TRBD2	CASSFTPSGSHEQYF	TGTGCCAGCAGCTTCACACCTAGCGGGAGCCACGAGCAGTACTTC
-	TRBV15	TRBJ2-7	-	CATSRDASLGDEQYF	TGTGCCACCAGCAGAGATGCCAGCCTCGGGGACGAGCAGTACTTC
-	TRBV6-2/TRBV6-3	TRBJ2-2	TRBD2	CASKNNRGGSDTGELFF	TGTGCCAGCAAAAATAACCGGGGGGGCTCGGACACCGGGGAGCTGTTTTTT
-	TRBV11-2	TRBJ2-1	-	CASSVLGLDEQFF	TGTGCCAGCAGCGTCCTAGGTCTCGATGAGCAGTTCTTC
few	TRBV11-2	TRBJ2-3	TRBD1	CASSLNRPRTGGQADTQYF	TGTGCCAGCAGCCTAAACCGGCCCCGGACAGGGGGTCAGGCAGATACGCAGTATTTT
-	TRBV6-5	TRBJ1-2	TRBD1	CASSTGQGVLYGYTF	TGTGCCAGCAGCACCGGACAGGGCGTCCTCTATGGCTACACCTTC
-	TRBV6-2/TRBV6-3	TRBJ2-1	-	CASSSFPYNEQFF	TGTGCCAGCAGTTCCTTCCCCTACAATGAGCAGTTCTTC
many	TRBV7-6	TRBJ2-3	TRBD2	CASSLKRGTSTDTQYF	TGTGCCAGCAGCTTAAAGCGGGGGACTAGCACAGATACGCAGTATTTT
-	TRBV7-9	TRBJ1-1	TRBD1	CASSFPPLLKQGFDTEAFF	TGTGCCAGCAGCTTTCCTCCTTTACTGAAACAGGGGTTCGACACTGAAGCTTTCTTT
-	TRBV7-9	TRBJ1-2	TRBD1	CASSLGQGAYGYTF	TGTGCCAGCAGCCTCGGACAGGGAGCATATGGCTACACCTTC
few	TRBV19	TRBJ2-4	-	CASSIQGAKNIQYF	TGTGCCAGTAGTATTCAGGGGGCCAAAAACATTCAGTACTTC
few	TRBV11-2	TRBJ2-5	-	CASSLDFFFQETQYF	TGTGCCAGCAGCTTAGATTTTTTTTTCCAAGAGACCCAGTACTTC
once	TRBV6-2/TRBV6-3	TRBJ1-2	-	CASSYSGDSSYGYTF	TGTGCCAGCAGTTACTCGGGCGACAGCTCCTATGGCTACACCTTC
few	TRBV27	TRBJ2-3	TRBD2	CATAGVRTDTQYF	TGTGCCACGGCGGGAGTGCGGACAGATACGCAGTATTTT